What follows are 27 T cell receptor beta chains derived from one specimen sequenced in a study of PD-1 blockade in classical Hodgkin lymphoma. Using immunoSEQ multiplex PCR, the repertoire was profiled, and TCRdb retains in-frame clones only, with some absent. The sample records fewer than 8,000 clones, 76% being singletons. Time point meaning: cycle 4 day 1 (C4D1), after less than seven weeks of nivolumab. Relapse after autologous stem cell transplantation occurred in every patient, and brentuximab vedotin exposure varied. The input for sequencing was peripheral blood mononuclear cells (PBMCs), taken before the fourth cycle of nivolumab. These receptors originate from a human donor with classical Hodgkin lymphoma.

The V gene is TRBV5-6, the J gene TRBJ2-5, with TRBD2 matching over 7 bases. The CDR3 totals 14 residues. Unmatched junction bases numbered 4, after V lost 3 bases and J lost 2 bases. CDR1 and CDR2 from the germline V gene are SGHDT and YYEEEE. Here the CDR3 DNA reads TGTGCCAGCAGCTCCGGGAGGAGGCAAGAGACCCAGTACTTC. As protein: CASSSGRRQETQYF.

The CDR3 nucleotides read TGTGCCAGCAGTTCTTTTAATACGGAGACTGAAGCTTTCTTT. Translation: CASSSFNTETEAFF. J is TRBJ1-1 and V is TRBV27; D is uncertain. Trimming pared 4 bases from V and 5 bases from J, leaving 14 bases between. Germline V gene lookup returns CDR1 MNHEY and CDR2 SMNVEV (reference sequence). The CDR3 runs to 14 residues.

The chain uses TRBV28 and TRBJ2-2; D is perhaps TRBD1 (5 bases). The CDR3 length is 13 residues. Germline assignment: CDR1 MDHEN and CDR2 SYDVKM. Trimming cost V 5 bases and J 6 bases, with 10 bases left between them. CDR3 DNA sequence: TGTGCCAGCAGTCTTACAGGATCCGGGGAGCTGTTTTTT. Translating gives CASSLTGSGELFF.

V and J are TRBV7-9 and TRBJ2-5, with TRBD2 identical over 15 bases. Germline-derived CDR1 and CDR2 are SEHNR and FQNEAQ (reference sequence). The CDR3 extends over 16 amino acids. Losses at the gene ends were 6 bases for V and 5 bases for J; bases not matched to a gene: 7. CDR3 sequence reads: CASRRTSGRAGETQYF. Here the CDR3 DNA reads TGTGCCAGCAGAAGGACTAGCGGGAGGGCCGGGGAGACCCAGTACTTC.

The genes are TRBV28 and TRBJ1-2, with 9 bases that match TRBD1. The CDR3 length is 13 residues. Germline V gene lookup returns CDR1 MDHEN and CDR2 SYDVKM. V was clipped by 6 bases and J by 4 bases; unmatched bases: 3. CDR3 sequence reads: CASRTGGGYGYTF. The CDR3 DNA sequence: TGTGCCAGCAGGACAGGGGGGGGCTATGGCTACACCTTC.

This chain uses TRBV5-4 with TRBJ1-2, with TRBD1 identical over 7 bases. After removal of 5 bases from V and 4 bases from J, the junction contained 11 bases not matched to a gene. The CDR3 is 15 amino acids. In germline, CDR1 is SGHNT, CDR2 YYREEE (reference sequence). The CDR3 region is CASSSPGAGGYGYTF. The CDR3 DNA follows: TGTGCCAGCAGTTCGCCCGGGGCAGGGGGCTATGGCTACACCTTC.

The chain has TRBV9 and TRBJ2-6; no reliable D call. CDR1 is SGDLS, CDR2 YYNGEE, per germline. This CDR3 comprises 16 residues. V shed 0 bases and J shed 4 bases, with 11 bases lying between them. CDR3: CASSVERLIGANVLTF. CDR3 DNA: TGTGCCAGCAGCGTAGAACGCTTGATCGGGGCCAACGTCCTGACTTTC.

The CDR3 protein is CASSRDRSSYEQYF. CDR3 nucleotides: TGTGCCAGCAGCCGGGACCGATCATCCTACGAGCAGTACTTC. The V gene is TRBV14, the J gene TRBJ2-7, with D tentatively TRBD1 or TRBD2 (5 bases each). V lost 4 bases and J lost 1, with 11 bases in between. The CDR3 covers 14 residues. Germline V CDR1 and CDR2: SGHDN, FVKESK.

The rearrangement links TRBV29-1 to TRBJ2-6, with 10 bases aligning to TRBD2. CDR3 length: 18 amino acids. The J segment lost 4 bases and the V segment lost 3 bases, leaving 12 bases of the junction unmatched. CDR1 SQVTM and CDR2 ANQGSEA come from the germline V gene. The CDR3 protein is CSVEGTSVFLFGANVLTF. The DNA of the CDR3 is TGCAGCGTTGAGGGGACTAGCGTGTTTCTATTCGGGGCCAACGTCCTGACTTTC.

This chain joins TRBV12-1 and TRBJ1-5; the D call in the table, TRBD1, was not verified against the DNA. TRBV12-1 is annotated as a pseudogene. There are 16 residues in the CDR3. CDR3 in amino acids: CASSPSRGRNNQPQHF. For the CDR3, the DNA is TGTGCCAGCAGCCCCTCCAGGGGGAGGAACAATCAGCCCCAGCATTTT.

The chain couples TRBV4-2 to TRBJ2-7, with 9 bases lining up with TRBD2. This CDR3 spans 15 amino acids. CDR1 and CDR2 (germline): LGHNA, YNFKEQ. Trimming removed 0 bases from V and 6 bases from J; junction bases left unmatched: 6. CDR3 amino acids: CASSQESGRRGEQYF. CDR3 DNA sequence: TGTGCCAGCAGCCAAGAGAGCGGGAGGAGGGGCGAGCAGTACTTC.

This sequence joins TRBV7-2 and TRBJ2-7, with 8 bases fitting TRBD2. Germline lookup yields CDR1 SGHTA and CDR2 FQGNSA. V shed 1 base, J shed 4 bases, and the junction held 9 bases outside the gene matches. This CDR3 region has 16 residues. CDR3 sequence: CASSLGSGRVVYEQYF. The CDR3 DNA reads TGTGCCAGCAGCTTAGGGAGCGGGAGAGTCGTTTACGAGCAGTACTTC.

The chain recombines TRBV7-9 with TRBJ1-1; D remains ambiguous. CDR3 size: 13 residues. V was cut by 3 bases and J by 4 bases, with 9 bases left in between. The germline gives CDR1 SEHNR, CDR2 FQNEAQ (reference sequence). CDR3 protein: CASSFGRGTEAFF. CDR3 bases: TGTGCCAGCAGCTTTGGTCGGGGCACTGAAGCTTTCTTT. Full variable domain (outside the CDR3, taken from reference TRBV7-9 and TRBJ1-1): DTGVSQNPRHKITKRGQNVTFRCDPISEHNRLYWYRQTLGQGPEFLTYFQNEAQLEKSRLLSDRFSAERPKGSFSTLEIQRTEQGDSAMYLCASSFGRGTEAFFGQGTRLTVV.

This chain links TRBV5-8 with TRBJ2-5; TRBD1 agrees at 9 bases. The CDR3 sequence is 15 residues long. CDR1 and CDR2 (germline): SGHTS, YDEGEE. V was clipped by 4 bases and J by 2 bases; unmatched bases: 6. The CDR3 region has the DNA TGTGCCAGCAGCACTAAGGGACAGGGACAAGAGACCCAGTACTTC. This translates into CASSTKGQGQETQYF.

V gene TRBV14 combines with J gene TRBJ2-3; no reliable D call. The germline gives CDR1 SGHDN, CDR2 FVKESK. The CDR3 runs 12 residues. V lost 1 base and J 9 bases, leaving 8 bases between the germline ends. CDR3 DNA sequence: TGTGCCAGCAGCCAAGTAGGTGACACGCAGTATTTT. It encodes CASSQVGDTQYF.

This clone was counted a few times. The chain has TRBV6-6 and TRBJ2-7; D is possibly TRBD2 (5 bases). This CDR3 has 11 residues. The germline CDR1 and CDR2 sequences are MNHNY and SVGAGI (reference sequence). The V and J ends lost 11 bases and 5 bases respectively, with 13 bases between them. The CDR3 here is CAGGGIHEQYF. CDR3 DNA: TGTGCCGGAGGAGGCATCCACGAGCAGTACTTC.

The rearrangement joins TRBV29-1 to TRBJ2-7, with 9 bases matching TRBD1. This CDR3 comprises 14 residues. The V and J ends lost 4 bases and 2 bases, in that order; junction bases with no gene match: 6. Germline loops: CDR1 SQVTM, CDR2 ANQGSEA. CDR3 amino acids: CSVGGGTGTYEQYF. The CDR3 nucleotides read TGCAGCGTTGGGGGTGGGACAGGGACCTACGAGCAGTACTTC.

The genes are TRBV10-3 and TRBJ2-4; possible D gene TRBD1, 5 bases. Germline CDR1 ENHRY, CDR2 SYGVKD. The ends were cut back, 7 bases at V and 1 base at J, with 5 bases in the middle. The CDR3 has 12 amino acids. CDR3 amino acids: CAIKGAKNIQYF. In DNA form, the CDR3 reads TGTGCCATCAAGGGGGCCAAAAACATTCAGTACTTC.

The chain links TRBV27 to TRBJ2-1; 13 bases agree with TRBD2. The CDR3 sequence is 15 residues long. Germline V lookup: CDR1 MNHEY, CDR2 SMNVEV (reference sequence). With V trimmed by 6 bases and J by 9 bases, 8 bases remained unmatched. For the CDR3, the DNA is TGTGCCAGCAGAACACTAGCGGGAGGGCGGGTTGAGCAGTTCTTC. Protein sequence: CASRTLAGGRVEQFF.

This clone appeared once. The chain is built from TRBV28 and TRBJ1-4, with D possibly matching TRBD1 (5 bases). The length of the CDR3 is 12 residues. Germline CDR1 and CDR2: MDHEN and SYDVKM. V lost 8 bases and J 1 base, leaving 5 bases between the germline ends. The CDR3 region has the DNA TGTGCCAGCGGGGGAACTAATGAAAAACTGTTTTTT. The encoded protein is CASGGTNEKLFF.

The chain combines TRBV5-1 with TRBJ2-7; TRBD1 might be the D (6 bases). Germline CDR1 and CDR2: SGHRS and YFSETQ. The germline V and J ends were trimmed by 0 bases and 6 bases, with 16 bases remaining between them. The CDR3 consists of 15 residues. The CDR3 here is CASSLAVQGGGEQYF. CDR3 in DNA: TGCGCCAGCAGCTTGGCAGTACAGGGCGGTGGCGAGCAGTACTTC.

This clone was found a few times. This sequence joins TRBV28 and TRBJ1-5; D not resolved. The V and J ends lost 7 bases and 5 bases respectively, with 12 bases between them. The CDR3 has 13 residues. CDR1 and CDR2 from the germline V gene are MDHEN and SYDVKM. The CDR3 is CASNQDKYQPQHF. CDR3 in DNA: TGTGCCAGCAATCAGGATAAGTATCAGCCCCAGCATTTT.

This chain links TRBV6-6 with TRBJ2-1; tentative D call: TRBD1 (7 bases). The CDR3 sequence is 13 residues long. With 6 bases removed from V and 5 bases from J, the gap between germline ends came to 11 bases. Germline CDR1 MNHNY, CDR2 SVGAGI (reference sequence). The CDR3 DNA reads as TGTGCCAGCAGGGCGGGGACAGACAATGAGCAGTTCTTC. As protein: CASRAGTDNEQFF.

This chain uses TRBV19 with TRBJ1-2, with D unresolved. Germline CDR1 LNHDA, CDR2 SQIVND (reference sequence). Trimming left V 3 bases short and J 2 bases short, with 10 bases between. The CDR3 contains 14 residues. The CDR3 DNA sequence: TGTGCCAGTAGTATTGGAGGAAACAACTATGGCTACACCTTC. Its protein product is CASSIGGNNYGYTF.

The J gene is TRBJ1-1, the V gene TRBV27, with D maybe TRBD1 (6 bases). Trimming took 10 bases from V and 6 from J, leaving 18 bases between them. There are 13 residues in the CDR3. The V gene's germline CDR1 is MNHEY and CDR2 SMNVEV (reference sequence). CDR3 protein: CAIMKQGMSEAFF. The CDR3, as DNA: TGTGCCATCATGAAACAGGGAATGTCTGAAGCTTTCTTT.

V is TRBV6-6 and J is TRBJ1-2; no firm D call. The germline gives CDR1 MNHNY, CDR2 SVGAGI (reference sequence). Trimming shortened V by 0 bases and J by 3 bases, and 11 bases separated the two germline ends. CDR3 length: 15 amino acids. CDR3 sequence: CASSYSGQPDYGYTF. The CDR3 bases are TGTGCCAGCAGTTACTCAGGGCAACCTGACTATGGCTACACCTTC.

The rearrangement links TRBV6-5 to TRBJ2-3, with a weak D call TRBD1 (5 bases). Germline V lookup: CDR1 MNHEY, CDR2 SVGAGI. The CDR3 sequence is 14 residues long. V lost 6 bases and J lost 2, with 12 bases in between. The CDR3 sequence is CASRRQQPTDTQYF. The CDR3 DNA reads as TGTGCCAGCAGACGACAGCAGCCCACAGATACGCAGTATTTT.